Listed below are T cell receptor beta chains from one sample, sequenced in a study of radiotherapy plus CTLA-4 blockade in lung cancer. The repertoire was sequenced with immunoSEQ multiplex PCR; TCRdb's copy has only in-frame clones and lacks some. The table includes around 44,000 clones, 65% to 90% detected once. The sequenced sample was peripheral blood, obtained from a patient treated with radiotherapy plus ipilimumab. The receptors were sampled from a human donor with non-small cell lung cancer that progressed on radiotherapy plus ipilimumab. Some clones in this sample may be carry-over from other donors' samples. Each CDR3 is given with its conserved first and last residue. Each record gives: J gene, V gene, clone size, D gene, CDR3 DNA, CDR3 protein. D genes are given only for firm matches. Rows give clone size only sometimes, using once, few, many, or a class for an expanded clone.

>TRBJ1-1|TRBV7-8|.|.
TGTGCCAGCAGCTTATCCATCCGGGGTTCTGAAGCTTTCTTT
CASSLSIRGSEAFF
>TRBJ1-2|TRBV7-9|.|TRBD1
TGTGCCAGCAGCTTGGGACAGGGGGGAGAGGGCTATGGCTACACCTTC
CASSLGQGGEGYGYTF
>TRBJ1-5|TRBV12-5|.|.
TGTGCTAGTGGTCCACCAGCGGGAAATCAGCCCCAGCATTTT
CASGPPAGNQPQHF
>TRBJ2-3|TRBV5-4|.|TRBD1
TGTGCCAGCAGCACCCCGGGACAGCTCACAGATACGCAGTATTTT
CASSTPGQLTDTQYF
>TRBJ1-2|TRBV9|.|.
TGTGCCAGCAGCGTGCGTCGCGACTACACCTTC
CASSVRRDYTF
>TRBJ1-1|TRBV27|.|TRBD1
TGTGCCAGCAGTTTATCCCAGGGGGCTCGGAACACTGAAGCTTTCTTT
CASSLSQGARNTEAFF
>TRBJ1-5|TRBV7-8|.|TRBD1
TGTGCCAGCAGCCTACAGGGGCGGCGCCAGCCCCAGCATTTT
CASSLQGRRQPQHF
>TRBJ1-1|TRBV10-3|.|.
TGTGCCATCAGGCTGGACATGGACGCTGAAGCTTTCTTT
CAIRLDMDAEAFF
>TRBJ2-7|TRBV19|.|TRBD1
TGTGCCAGTAGTATCCTCGGACAGGGGCTAGAGCAGTACTTC
CASSILGQGLEQYF
>TRBJ2-5|TRBV6-5|.|TRBD2
TGTGCCAGCAGTTACAGGGCTAGCGGAGAGACCCAGTACTTC
CASSYRASGETQYF
>TRBJ2-1|TRBV4-1|.|TRBD2
TGCGCCAGCAGCCCGGGACTAGCGGGGGGGCGTTTCAATGAGCAGTTCTTC
CASSPGLAGGRFNEQFF
>TRBJ2-3|TRBV6-6|.|.
TGTGCCAGCAGTTATCAACGGGGAGATACGCAGTATTTT
CASSYQRGDTQYF
>TRBJ2-3|TRBV2|.|.
TGTGCCAGCAGTGCAGCGACACTCACAGATACGCAGTATTTT
CASSAATLTDTQYF
>TRBJ2-7|TRBV2|few|.
TGTGCCAGCAGTGATGCCGGAGTATCCTACGAGCAGTACTTC
CASSDAGVSYEQYF
>TRBJ2-5|TRBV4-1|.|TRBD1
TGCGCCAGCAGCCCCCGGACAGGGGGCCAAGAGACCCAGTACTTC
CASSPRTGGQETQYF
>TRBJ2-3|TRBV11-2|once|TRBD2
TGTGCCAGCAGCGAACAGCGGGGGGACGGCGCAGATACGCAGTATTTT
CASSEQRGDGADTQYF
>TRBJ2-1|TRBV2|once|.
TGTGCCAGCAGGGAGGACAGAAACAATGAGCAGTTCTTC
CASREDRNNEQFF
>TRBJ2-2|TRBV9|.|.
TGTGCCAGCAGCCTAGACCCCGGGACATGGGTCCCCGGGGAGCTGTTTTTT
CASSLDPGTWVPGELFF
>TRBJ2-2|TRBV6-5|.|.
TGTGCCAGCCGTTACGAATCAGGGTTCACCGGGGAGCTGTTTTTT
CASRYESGFTGELFF
>TRBJ1-1|TRBV6-5|.|TRBD1
TGTGCCAGCAGACCAGACAGGGCCGCTGAAGCTTTCTTT
CASRPDRAAEAFF
>TRBJ2-1|TRBV30|.|.
TGTGCCTGGAGTGTAGGGGACGGGAGTGCGCAGTTCTTC
CAWSVGDGSAQFF
>TRBJ2-7|TRBV18|.|TRBD2
TGTGCCAGCTCTCTCGGGACTAGCGGGAGGGCCATCGAGCAGTACTTC
CASSLGTSGRAIEQYF
>TRBJ2-7|TRBV18|once|.
TGTGCCAGCTCGCCCCGGGGATCCTACGAGCAGTACTTC
CASSPRGSYEQYF
>TRBJ2-7|TRBV14|.|.
TGTGCCAGCAGCCAAGAGCTAGGGGAAGCCGAGCAGTACTTC
CASSQELGEAEQYF
>TRBJ2-1|TRBV10-2|.|TRBD2
TGCGCCAGCAGTGCCGGGACTAGCGCATACAATGAGCAGTTCTTC
CASSAGTSAYNEQFF
>TRBJ1-3|TRBV6-1|.|.
TGTGCCAGCAGTGAGGGAGGGCCAGGGTCGGGTGGAAACACCATATATTTT
CASSEGGPGSGGNTIYF
>TRBJ2-3|TRBV27|.|.
TGTGCCAGCAGTTTAGAGGCAGGCACAGATACGCAGTATTTT
CASSLEAGTDTQYF
>TRBJ1-2|TRBV10-3|once|.
TGTGCCATCAGTGAGTCCGAAGGGGCGCCCTATGGCTACACCTTC
CAISESEGAPYGYTF
>TRBJ2-1|TRBV20-1|.|TRBD2
TGCAGTGCTAAAACGGGGGGACAGTTCTTC
CSAKTGGQFF
>TRBJ1-2|TRBV5-1|.|.
TGCGCCAGCAGCCTGGAATACAGGGTGGAAAACTATGGCTACACCTTC
CASSLEYRVENYGYTF
>TRBJ1-5|TRBV19|.|.
TGTGCCAGTAGTACCCCCCCCCGGAGCAATCAGCCCCAGCATTTT
CASSTPPRSNQPQHF
>TRBJ1-2|TRBV5-1|.|.
TGCGCCAGCAGTTTACGGACTGGCCCCTATGGCTACACCTTC
CASSLRTGPYGYTF
>TRBJ2-1|TRBV7-8|.|.
TGTGCCAGCAGCTTAGTACGAGGTAGTAAAATTGAGCAGTTCTTC
CASSLVRGSKIEQFF
>TRBJ1-2|TRBV29-1|few|TRBD1
TGCAGCGCCATTCCCCCAGGGACAGGGTATAGCTATGGCTACACCTTC
CSAIPPGTGYSYGYTF
>TRBJ1-1|TRBV7-2|.|.
TGTGCCAGCAGCATCGACAGAATGAACACTGAAGCTTTCTTT
CASSIDRMNTEAFF
>TRBJ2-2|TRBV5-5|.|.
TGTGCCAGCAGCTTCCTAGCGCCCCCGAACACCGGGGAGCTGTTTTTT
CASSFLAPPNTGELFF
>TRBJ2-1|TRBV7-6|.|TRBD2
TGTGCCAGCAGCCAACCGGGACTAGCGGTGGATGAGCAGTTCTTC
CASSQPGLAVDEQFF
>TRBJ2-7|TRBV5-1|.|.
TGCGCCAGCAGCTTGACAGGGCCGGACGAGCAGTACTTC
CASSLTGPDEQYF
>TRBJ1-1|TRBV5-5|.|TRBD1
TGTGCCAGCAGCTCACGACAGGGGGCTCAAACTGAAGCTTTCTTT
CASSSRQGAQTEAFF
>TRBJ2-3|TRBV29-1|.|.
TGCAGCGTTGGGCAATACAGGGATTCAGATACGCAGTATTTT
CSVGQYRDSDTQYF
>TRBJ2-1|TRBV9|.|.
TGTGCCAGCACCGGCTCGGGTCTGGGTGAGCAGTTCTTC
CASTGSGLGEQFF
>TRBJ1-6|TRBV14|.|.
TGTGCCAGCAAGGACAGCAATAATTCACCCCTCCACTTT
CASKDSNNSPLHF
>TRBJ2-1|TRBV2|.|TRBD2
TGTGCCAGCAGTGAGTTGGGTCTAGCGGGAGAGGGTGAGCAGTTCTTC
CASSELGLAGEGEQFF
>TRBJ1-4|TRBV7-9|.|.
TGTGCCAGCAGCCCGGTGGGGGGACCTAATGAAAAACTGTTTTTT
CASSPVGGPNEKLFF
>TRBJ2-7|TRBV6-5|.|TRBD1
TGTGCCAGCAGTTACTCTACAGGGGCTACCTACGAGCAGTACTTC
CASSYSTGATYEQYF
>TRBJ1-5|TRBV19|.|.
TGTGCCAGTAGTCCCGCCGGGAGGGGGGCTCAGCCCCAGCATTTT
CASSPAGRGAQPQHF
>TRBJ1-4|TRBV18|.|.
TGTGCCAGCTCACCAATACCGAGGGAAAAACTGTTTTTT
CASSPIPREKLFF